There are a few counts of the clone carrying this T cell receptor (beta chain). What it binds is not known. V was trimmed by 5 bases and J by 9 bases, leaving 11 bases between them. CDR3 length: 12 amino acids. The V gene's germline CDR1 is SGHVS and CDR2 FNYEAQ. Unique molecular identifier tags were affixed to discrete cDNA molecules. TCRdb reprocessed the 5' RACE reads via MiXCR and lists one record per CDR3 protein. The sample lists 70,000 to 90,000 distinct CDR3 sequences; 10% were seen once. The data stem from a study of early T cells in non-severe SARS-CoV-2 infection. For the study at large: The chains were unpaired, and the sequenced material was bulk RNA from unsorted whole blood. Whole-study results and caveats: The VDJdb matching leaned toward anti-spike CD8 responses and overlooked private and CD4 specificities.

The TCR originated in an adult who was a healthcare worker with PCR-confirmed SARS-CoV-2 infection or an uninfected control (not recorded which). The sample here was whole blood, taken at baseline. The chain joins TRBV7-6 to TRBJ1-5; D gene ambiguous. In nucleotides, the CDR3 is TGTGCCAGCAGCCACCTCAGCGGGCCCCAGCATTTT. Its protein product is CASSHLSGPQHF.